Sequencing of this T cell receptor beta chain was carried out in a study of T cells in Graves' hyperthyroidism and ophthalmopathy. Study-wide results and limits: Most thyroid clonotypes expanded above 0.001 appeared in blood too. Ophthalmopathy was identified by the model a median around 6 months ahead of onset.

About this clonotype itself: Its specificity is not known. A much more abundant neighbour one base away suggests this may be a read error.

RNA transcripts provided the source from which TCR beta CDR3 regions were amplified. The study used the HTBI primer set for a first-round RT-PCR of the TCR CDR3. TCRdb fed the multiplex PCR reads into MiXCR, producing one record per CDR3 protein. The sample holds a few hundred thousand distinct CDR3 sequences, around 14% seen once. V was trimmed by 0 bases and J by 8 bases, leaving 15 bases between them. The CDR3 has 15 amino acids. Germline CDR1 reads SGHKS; CDR2 reads YYEKEE (reference sequence). It was uncontrolled infection, other autoimmune disease, pregnancy or lactation that excluded patients. Around 9.9 ml of fresh peripheral blood supplied the PBMCs.

The source is a woman in her thirties with Graves' hyperthyroidism. The genes are TRBV5-5 and TRBJ2-1, with D perhaps TRBD1 (5 bases). Specimen: blood. CDR3 DNA sequence: TGTGCCAGCAGCTTGGCAAGGGGCAGGTTCGATGAGCAGTTCTTC. Amino acid sequence: CASSLARGRFDEQFF. The whole variable domain, remainder taken from reference TRBV5-5 and TRBJ2-1, is DAGVTQSPTHLIKTRGQQVTLRCSPISGHKSVSWYQQVLGQGPQFIFQYYEKEERGRGNFPDRFSARQFPNYSSELNVNALLLGDSALYLCASSLARGRFDEQFFGPGTRLTVL.